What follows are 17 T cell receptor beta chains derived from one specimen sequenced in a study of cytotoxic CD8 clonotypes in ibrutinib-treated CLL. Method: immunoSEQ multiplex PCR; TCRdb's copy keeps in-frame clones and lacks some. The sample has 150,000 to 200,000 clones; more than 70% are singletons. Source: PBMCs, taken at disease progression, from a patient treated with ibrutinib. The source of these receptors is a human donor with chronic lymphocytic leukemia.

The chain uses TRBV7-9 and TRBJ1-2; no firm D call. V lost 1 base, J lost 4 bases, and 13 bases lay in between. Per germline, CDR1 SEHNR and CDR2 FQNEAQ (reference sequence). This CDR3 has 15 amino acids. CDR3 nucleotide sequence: TGTGCCAGCAGCTTAGGAGCCGGGCCCGGCTATGGCTACACCTTC. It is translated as CASSLGAGPGYGYTF. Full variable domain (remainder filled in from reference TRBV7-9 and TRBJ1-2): DTGVSQNPRHKITKRGQNVTFRCDPISEHNRLYWYRQTLGQGPEFLTYFQNEAQLEKSRLLSDRFSAERPKGSFSTLEIQRTEQGDSAMYLCASSLGAGPGYGYTFGSGTRLTVV.

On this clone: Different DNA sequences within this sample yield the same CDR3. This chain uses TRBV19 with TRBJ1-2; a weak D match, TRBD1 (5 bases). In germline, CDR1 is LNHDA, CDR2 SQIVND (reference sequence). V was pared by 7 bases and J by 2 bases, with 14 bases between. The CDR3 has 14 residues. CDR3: CASTRDRSNYGYTF. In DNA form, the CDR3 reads TGTGCCAGTACCCGGGACCGCTCAAACTATGGCTACACCTTC.

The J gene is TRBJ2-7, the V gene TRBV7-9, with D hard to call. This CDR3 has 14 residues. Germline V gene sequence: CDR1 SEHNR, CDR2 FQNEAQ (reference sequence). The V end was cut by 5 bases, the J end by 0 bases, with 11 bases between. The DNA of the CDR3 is TGTGCCAGCAGCCGCGTAGACTCCTCCTACGAGCAGTACTTC. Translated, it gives CASSRVDSSYEQYF.

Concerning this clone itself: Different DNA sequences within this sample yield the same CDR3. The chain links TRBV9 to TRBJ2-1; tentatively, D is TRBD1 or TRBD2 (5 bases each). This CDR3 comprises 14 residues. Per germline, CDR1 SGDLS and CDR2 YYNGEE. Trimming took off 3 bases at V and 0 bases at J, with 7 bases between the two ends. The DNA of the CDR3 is TGTGCCAGCAGCGGGGGGAGCTCCTACAATGAGCAGTTCTTC. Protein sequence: CASSGGSSYNEQFF.

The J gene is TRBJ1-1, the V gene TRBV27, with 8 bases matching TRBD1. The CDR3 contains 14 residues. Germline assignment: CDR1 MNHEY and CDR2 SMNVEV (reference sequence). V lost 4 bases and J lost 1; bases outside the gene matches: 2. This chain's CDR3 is CASSWDRWNTEAFF. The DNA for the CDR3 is TGTGCCAGCAGTTGGGACAGGTGGAACACTGAAGCTTTCTTT.

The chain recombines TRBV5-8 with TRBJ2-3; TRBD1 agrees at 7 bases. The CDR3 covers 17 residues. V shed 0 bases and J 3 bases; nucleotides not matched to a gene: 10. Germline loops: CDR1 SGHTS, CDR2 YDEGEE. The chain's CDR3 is CASSLGIGRGTTDTQYF. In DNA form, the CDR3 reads TGTGCCAGCAGCTTGGGTATTGGCAGGGGGACGACAGATACGCAGTATTTT.

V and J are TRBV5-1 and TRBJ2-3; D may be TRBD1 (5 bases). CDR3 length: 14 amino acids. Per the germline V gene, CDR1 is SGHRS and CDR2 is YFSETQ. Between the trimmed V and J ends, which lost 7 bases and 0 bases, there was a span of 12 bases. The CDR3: CASRQGPSTDTQYF. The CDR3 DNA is TGCGCCAGCCGGCAGGGTCCCAGCACAGATACGCAGTATTTT.

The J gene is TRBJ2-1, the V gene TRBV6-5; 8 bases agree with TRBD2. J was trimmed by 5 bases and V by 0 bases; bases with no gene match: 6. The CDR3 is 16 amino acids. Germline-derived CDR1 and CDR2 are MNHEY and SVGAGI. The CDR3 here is CASSYSMTSANNEQFF. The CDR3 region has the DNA TGTGCCAGCAGTTACTCCATGACTAGCGCGAACAATGAGCAGTTCTTC.

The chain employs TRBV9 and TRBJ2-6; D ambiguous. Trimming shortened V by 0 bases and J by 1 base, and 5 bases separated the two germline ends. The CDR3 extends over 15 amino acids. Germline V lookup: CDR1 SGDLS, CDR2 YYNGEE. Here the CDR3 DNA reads TGTGCCAGCAGCGTAGGAGGTTCTGGGGCCAACGTCCTGACTTTC. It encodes CASSVGGSGANVLTF.

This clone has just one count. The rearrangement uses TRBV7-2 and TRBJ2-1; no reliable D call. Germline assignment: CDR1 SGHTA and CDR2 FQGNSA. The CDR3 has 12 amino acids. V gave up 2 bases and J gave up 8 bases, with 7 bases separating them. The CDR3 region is CASSLLTYEQFF. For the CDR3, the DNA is TGTGCCAGCAGCTTACTTACCTATGAGCAGTTCTTC.

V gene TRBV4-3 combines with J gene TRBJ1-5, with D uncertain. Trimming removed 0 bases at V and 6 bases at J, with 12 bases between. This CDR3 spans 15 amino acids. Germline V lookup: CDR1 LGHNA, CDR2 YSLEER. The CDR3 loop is CASSQETGRLQPQHF. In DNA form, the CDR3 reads TGCGCCAGCAGCCAAGAGACGGGGAGGCTTCAGCCCCAGCATTTT.

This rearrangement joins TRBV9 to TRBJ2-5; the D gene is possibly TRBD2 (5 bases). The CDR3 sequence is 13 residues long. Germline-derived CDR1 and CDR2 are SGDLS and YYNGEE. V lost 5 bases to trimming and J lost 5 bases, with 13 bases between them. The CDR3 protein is CASSEGFWETQYF. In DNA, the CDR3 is TGTGCCAGCAGTGAGGGTTTTTGGGAGACCCAGTACTTC.

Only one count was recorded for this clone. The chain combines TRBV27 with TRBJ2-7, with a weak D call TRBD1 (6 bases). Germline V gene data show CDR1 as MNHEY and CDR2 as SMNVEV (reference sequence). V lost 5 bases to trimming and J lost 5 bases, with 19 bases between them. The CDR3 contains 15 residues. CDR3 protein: CASSRTGQGHNEQYF. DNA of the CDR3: TGTGCCAGCAGTCGGACGGGGCAGGGACATAACGAGCAGTACTTC.

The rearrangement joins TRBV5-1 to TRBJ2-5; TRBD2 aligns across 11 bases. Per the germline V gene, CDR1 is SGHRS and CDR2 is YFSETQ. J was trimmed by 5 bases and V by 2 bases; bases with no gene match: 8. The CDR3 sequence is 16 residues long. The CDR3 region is CASSFLAGGPEETQYF. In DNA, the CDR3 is TGCGCCAGCAGCTTCTTAGCGGGAGGGCCAGAGGAGACCCAGTACTTC. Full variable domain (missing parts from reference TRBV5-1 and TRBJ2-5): KAGVTQTPRYLIKTRGQQVTLSCSPISGHRSVSWYQQTPGQGLQFLFEYFSETQRNKGNFPGRFSGRQFSNSRSEMNVSTLELGDSALYLCASSFLAGGPEETQYFGPGTRLLVL.

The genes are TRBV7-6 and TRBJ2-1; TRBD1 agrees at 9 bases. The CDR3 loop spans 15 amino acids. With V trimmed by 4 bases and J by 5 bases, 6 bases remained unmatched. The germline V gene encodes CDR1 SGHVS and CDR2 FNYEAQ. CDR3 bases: TGTGCCAGCAGCTGGGGGACAGGGAACCACAATGAGCAGTTCTTC. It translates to CASSWGTGNHNEQFF.

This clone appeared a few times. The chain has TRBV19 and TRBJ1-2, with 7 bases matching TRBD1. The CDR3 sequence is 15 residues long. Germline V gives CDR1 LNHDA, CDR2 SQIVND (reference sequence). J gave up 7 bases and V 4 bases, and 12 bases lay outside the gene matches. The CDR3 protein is CASSNQNRGLGGYTF. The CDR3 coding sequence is TGTGCCAGTAGTAACCAAAACAGGGGTTTGGGTGGCTACACCTTC.

CDR3 protein: CASGKEGNQPQHF. The CDR3 DNA sequence: TGTGCCAGCGGGAAGGAGGGCAATCAGCCCCAGCATTTT. The chain is built from TRBV5-4 and TRBJ1-5; D unresolved. This CDR3 comprises 13 residues. From germline, CDR1 is SGHNT and CDR2 YYREEE (reference sequence). V lost 7 bases and J lost 2, with 10 bases in between.